This TCR beta chain was obtained from a study of T cells in Graves' hyperthyroidism and ophthalmopathy. Across the study: Blood from the periphery was taken at initial diagnosis, before any treatment.

The CDR3 has 18 residues. Looked up from germline, CDR1 is MGHRA and CDR2 is YSYEKL. The ends were cut back, 4 bases at V and 4 bases at J, with 20 bases in the middle. The CDR3 regions of TCR beta were amplified from RNA transcripts. A first-round RT-PCR of the TCR CDR3 used the HTBI primer set. TCRdb reprocessed the multiplex PCR reads via MiXCR and lists one record per CDR3 protein. The profile shows about 840,000 distinct CDR3 sequences, about two fifths of them singletons. This clonotype was observed a handful of times. The authors took PBMCs from roughly 9.5 ml fresh peripheral blood. Sequencing input: blood. J is TRBJ2-6 and V is TRBV4-1, with a weak D call TRBD1 (6 bases). The origin of this receptor is a man between 18 and 35 years old with Graves' hyperthyroidism. CDR3 sequence reads: CASSLSGRGMRGANVLTF. As DNA, the CDR3 is TGCGCCAGCAGCCTGAGCGGCAGGGGAATGCGAGGGGCCAACGTCCTGACTTTC.